This T cell receptor (beta chain) comes out of a study of cytomegalovirus exposure and HLA in healthy donors. Whole-study findings and limits: Highly shared variants forming one cluster were likely a sequencing artifact. Presence/absence analyses treated sequencing depth as roughly uniform across donors.

V lost 5 bases and J lost 4; bases outside the gene matches: 5. The CDR3 extends over 16 amino acids. The germline CDR1 and CDR2 sequences are MDHEN and SYDVKM. As for this clone: What it binds is unknown.

Use of 60 Vbeta and 13 Jbeta primers characterized the PCR. Produced via immunoSEQ multiplex PCR; TCRdb's table is partial and in-frame only. The repertoire consists of 130,000 to 150,000 clones, with 80% to 90% occurring once and the leading ten covering roughly 4%. The specimen was PBMCs. The sequence derives from a woman aged 40 to 50 in good health and CMV-seropositive. This sequence joins TRBV28 and TRBJ2-5; 15 bases match TRBD2. This CDR3 is CASSPGLAGGRETQYF. For the CDR3, the DNA is TGTGCCAGCAGTCCCGGACTAGCGGGAGGGAGAGAGACCCAGTACTTC.